This T cell receptor (beta chain) is drawn from a study of high-grade serous ovarian cancer treatment subgroups. General observations from the study: Higher neoantigen levels went with greater TCR clonal relatedness. Tumors within one patient showed repertoire similarity of 0.11 to 0.79.

Tumor tissue was taken before any definitive surgery or chemotherapy was given. The CDR3 covers 14 residues. V lost 2 bases, J lost 6 bases, and 11 bases lay in between. Germline V gene lookup returns CDR1 SNHLY and CDR2 FYNNEI. Repertoires were generated with immunoSEQ multiplex PCR, while TCRdb's copy carries only in-frame clones and drops some. The sample records some 40,000 clones, 79% being singletons. With regard to this clone: Its antigen is unidentified.

The V and J genes are TRBV2 and TRBJ1-5; no definite D call. This clonotype was sampled from a human donor with high-grade serous ovarian cancer. The source material was tumor tissue. The CDR3 protein is CASSESGRGQPQHF. The CDR3 DNA reads TGTGCCAGCAGTGAATCAGGTAGAGGTCAGCCCCAGCATTTT.